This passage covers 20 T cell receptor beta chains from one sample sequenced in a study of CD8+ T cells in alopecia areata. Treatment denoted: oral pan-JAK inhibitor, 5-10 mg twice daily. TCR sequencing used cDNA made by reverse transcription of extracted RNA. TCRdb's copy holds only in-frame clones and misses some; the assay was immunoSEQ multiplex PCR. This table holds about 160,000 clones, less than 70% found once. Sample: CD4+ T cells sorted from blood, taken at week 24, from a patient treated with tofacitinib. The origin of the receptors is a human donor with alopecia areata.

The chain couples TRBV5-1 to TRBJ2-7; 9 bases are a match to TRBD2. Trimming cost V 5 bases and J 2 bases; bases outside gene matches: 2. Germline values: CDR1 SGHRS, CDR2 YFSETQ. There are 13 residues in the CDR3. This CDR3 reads CASRIAGAYEQYF. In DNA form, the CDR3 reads TGCGCCAGCAGAATAGCGGGGGCCTACGAGCAGTACTTC.

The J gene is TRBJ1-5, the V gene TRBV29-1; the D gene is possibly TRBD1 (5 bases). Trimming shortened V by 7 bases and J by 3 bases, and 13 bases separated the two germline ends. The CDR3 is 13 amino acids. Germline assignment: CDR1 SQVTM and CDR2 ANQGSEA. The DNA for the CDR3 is TGCAGCGCCCCTGACGGACACAATCAGCCCCAGCATTTT. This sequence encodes CSAPDGHNQPQHF.

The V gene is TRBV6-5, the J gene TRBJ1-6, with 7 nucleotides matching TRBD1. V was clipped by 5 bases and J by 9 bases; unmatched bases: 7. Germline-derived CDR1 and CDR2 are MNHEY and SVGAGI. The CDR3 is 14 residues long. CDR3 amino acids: CASSTTGSGSPLHF. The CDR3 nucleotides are TGTGCCAGCAGTACGACAGGGAGTGGTTCACCCCTCCACTTT.

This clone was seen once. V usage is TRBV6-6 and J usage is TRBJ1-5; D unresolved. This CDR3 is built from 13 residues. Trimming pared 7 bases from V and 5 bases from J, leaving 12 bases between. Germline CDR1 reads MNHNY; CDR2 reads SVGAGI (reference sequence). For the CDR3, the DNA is TGTGCCAGCAAAACGTATTCTGATCAGCCCCAGCATTTT. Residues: CASKTYSDQPQHF.

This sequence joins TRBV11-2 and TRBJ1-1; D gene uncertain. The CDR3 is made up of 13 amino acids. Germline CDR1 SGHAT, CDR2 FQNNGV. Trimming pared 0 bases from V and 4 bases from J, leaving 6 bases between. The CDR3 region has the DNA TGTGCCAGCAGCTTAGAATTTGGCACTGAAGCTTTCTTT. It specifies CASSLEFGTEAFF.

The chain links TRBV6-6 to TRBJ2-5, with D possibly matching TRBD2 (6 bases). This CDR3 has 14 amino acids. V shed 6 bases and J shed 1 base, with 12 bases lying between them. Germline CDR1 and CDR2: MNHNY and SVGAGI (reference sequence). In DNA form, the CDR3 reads TGTGCCAGCAGCGCGACTAGAGTCCAAGAGACCCAGTACTTC. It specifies CASSATRVQETQYF.

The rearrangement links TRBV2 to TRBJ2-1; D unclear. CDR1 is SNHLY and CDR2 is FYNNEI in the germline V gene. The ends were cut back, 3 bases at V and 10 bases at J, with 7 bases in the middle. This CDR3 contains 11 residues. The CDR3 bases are TGTGCCAGCAGTGAGGGGATCGAGCAGTTCTTC. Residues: CASSEGIEQFF.

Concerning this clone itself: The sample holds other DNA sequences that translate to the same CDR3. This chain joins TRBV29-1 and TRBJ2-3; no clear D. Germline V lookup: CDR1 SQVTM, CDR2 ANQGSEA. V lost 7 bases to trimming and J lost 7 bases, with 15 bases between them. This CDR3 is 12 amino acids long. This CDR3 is CSADSQRNTQYF. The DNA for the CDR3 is TGCAGCGCCGATTCACAAAGGAATACGCAGTATTTT.

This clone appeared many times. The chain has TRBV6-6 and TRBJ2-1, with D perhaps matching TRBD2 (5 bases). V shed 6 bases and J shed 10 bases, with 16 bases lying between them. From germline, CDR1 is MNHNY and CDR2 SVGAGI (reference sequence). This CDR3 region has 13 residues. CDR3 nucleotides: TGTGCCAGCAGCACCCTGGTAGGAGGCGAGCAGTTCTTC. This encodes CASSTLVGGEQFF.

CDR3 sequence (DNA): TGTGCCAGCGCGAATGCTGGGGCCAACGTCCTGACTTTC. Translated, it gives CASANAGANVLTF. The chain has TRBV13 and TRBJ2-6, with no clear D. Per germline, CDR1 PRHDT and CDR2 FYEKMQ (reference sequence). The CDR3 sequence is 13 residues long. The V gene lost 8 bases and the J gene lost 2 bases, with 7 bases spanning the gap. Full variable domain (remainder filled in from reference TRBV13 and TRBJ2-6): AAGVIQSPRHLIKEKRETATLKCYPIPRHDTVYWYQQGPGQDPQFLISFYEKMQSDKGSIPDRFSAQQFSDYHSELNMSSLELGDSALYFCASANAGANVLTFGAGSRLTVL.

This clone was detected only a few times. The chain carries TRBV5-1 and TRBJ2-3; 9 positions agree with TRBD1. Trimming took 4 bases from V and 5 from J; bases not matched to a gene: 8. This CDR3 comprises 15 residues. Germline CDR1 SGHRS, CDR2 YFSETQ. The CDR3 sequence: CASSHGTGLGDTQYF. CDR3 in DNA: TGCGCCAGCAGCCACGGGACAGGGTTGGGAGATACGCAGTATTTT.

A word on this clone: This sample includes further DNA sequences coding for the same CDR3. The CDR3 region has the DNA TGCAGCACCAGGGACGGGAACACTGAAGCTTTCTTT. This encodes CSTRDGNTEAFF. The rearrangement links TRBV29-1 to TRBJ1-1, with D possibly being TRBD1 (5 bases). The CDR3 runs to 12 residues. The V gene lost 8 bases and the J gene lost 1 base, with 11 bases spanning the gap. The germline gives CDR1 SQVTM, CDR2 ANQGSEA.

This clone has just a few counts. The CDR3 region is CASSHPGQGHTEAFF. In DNA form, the CDR3 reads TGCGCCAGCAGCCATCCTGGACAGGGGCACACTGAAGCTTTCTTT. The chain recombines TRBV4-1 with TRBJ1-1; 9 bases are a match to TRBD1. The CDR3 has 15 amino acids. The V segment lost 3 bases and the J segment 3 bases; nucleotides outside the gene matches: 5. The germline V gene encodes CDR1 MGHRA and CDR2 YSYEKL.

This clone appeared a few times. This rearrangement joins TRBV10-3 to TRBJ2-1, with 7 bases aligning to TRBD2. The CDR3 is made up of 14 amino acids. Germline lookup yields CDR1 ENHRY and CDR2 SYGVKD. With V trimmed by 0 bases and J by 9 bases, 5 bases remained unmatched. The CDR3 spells CAISESGREGEQFF. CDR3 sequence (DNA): TGTGCCATCAGTGAGTCGGGCAGGGAGGGTGAGCAGTTCTTC.

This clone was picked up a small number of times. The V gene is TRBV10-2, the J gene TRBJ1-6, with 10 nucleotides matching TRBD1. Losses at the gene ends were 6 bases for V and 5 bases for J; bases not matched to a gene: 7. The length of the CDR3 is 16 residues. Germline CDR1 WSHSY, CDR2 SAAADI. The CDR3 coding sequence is TGCGCCAGCAGAGACAGGGGGCGGACGAATAATTCACCCCTCCACTTT. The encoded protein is CASRDRGRTNNSPLHF.

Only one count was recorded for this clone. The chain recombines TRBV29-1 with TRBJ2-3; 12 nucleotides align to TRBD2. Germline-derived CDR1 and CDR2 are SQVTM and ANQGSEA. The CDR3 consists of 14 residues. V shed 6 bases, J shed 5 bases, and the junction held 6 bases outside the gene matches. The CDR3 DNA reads TGCAGCGTGGCTAGCGGGGGGGGTCAAGATACGCAGTATTTT. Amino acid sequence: CSVASGGGQDTQYF.

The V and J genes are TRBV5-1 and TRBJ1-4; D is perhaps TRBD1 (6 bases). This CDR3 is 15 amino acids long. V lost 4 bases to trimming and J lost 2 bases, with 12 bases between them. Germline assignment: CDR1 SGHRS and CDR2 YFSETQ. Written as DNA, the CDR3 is TGCGCCAGCAGCACCGGACAGACCACTAATGAAAAACTGTTTTTT. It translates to CASSTGQTTNEKLFF.

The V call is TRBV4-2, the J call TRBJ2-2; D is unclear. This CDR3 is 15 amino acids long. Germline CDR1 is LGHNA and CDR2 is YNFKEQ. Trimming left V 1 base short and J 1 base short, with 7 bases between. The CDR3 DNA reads TGTGCCAGCAGCCAAGTGAGAGTGAACACCGGGGAGCTGTTTTTT. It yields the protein CASSQVRVNTGELFF.

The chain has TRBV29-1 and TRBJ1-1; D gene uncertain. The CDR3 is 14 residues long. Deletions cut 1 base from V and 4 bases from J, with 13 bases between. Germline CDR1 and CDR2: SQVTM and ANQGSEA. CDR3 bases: TGCAGCGTTGAAGGATGGTTGGGGAGCACTGAAGCTTTCTTT. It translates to CSVEGWLGSTEAFF.

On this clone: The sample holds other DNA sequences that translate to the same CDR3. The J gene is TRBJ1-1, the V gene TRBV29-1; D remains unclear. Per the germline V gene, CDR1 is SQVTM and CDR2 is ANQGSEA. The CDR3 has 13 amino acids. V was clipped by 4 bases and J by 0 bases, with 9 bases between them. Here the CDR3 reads CSVARKLNTEAFF. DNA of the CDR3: TGCAGCGTTGCAAGAAAATTGAACACTGAAGCTTTCTTT.